The next 17 T cell receptor beta chains were all read from a single sample in a study of blood T cell repertoires in COVID-19. Using immunoSEQ multiplex PCR, the repertoire was profiled, and TCRdb retains in-frame clones only, with some absent. The sample holds around 250,000 clones, 80% to 85% seen once. The specimen sequenced was peripheral blood. All receptors derive from a woman aged 18-29 years with acute or convalescent COVID-19.

This clone is a singleton in its sample. The sample carries other DNA sequences with the same CDR3. V usage is TRBV5-1 and J usage is TRBJ1-2; 11 bases agree with TRBD1. This CDR3 comprises 14 residues. J gave up 6 bases and V 5 bases, and 6 bases lay outside the gene matches. Germline V lookup: CDR1 SGHRS, CDR2 YFSETQ. This chain's CDR3 is CASSPGTGGDGYTF. CDR3 in DNA: TGCGCCAGCAGTCCCGGGACAGGGGGTGATGGCTACACCTTC.

The genes are TRBV5-1 and TRBJ2-3, with 8 positions matching TRBD2. After removal of 0 bases from V and 8 bases from J, the junction contained 5 bases not matched to a gene. The CDR3 runs to 14 residues. CDR1 and CDR2 from the germline V gene are SGHRS and YFSETQ. The CDR3 DNA reads TGCGCCAGCAGCTTGGTCCCTAGCGGGTCTACGCAGTATTTT. Translating it yields CASSLVPSGSTQYF.

The chain combines TRBV28 with TRBJ2-7; 15 nucleotides match TRBD2. The CDR3 contains 16 residues. The ends lost 4 bases at V and 5 bases at J; junction bases unmatched: 6. In germline, CDR1 is MDHEN, CDR2 SYDVKM. The CDR3 region is CASSSGLAGGEDEQYF. The CDR3 region has the DNA TGTGCCAGCAGTTCGGGACTAGCGGGAGGTGAGGACGAGCAGTACTTC.

The CDR3 loop reads CASSYSQGSTEAFF. The CDR3 nucleotides read TGTGCCAGCAGTTACTCACAGGGTTCCACTGAAGCTTTCTTT. J is TRBJ1-1 and V is TRBV6-5, with D possibly TRBD1 on 6 matching bases. V was pared by 0 bases and J by 4 bases, with 9 bases between. The CDR3 contains 14 residues. Germline lookup yields CDR1 MNHEY and CDR2 SVGAGI.

This sequence joins TRBV5-4 and TRBJ2-5, with TRBD1 identical over 8 bases. The CDR3 totals 16 residues. V lost 4 bases and J lost 2; bases outside the gene matches: 10. CDR1 and CDR2 from the germline V gene are SGHNT and YYREEE (reference sequence). CDR3 DNA: TGTGCCAGCAGCGCCCGGACAGGGCCGGCACAAGAGACCCAGTACTTC. This sequence encodes CASSARTGPAQETQYF.

In DNA form, the CDR3 reads TGCGCCAGCAGCTCCCGTGTCGGTAGCGGGAGTGTCAACGAGCAGTACTTC. It yields the protein CASSSRVGSGSVNEQYF. The chain recombines TRBV5-1 with TRBJ2-7; 9 bases align to TRBD2. The V and J ends lost 3 bases and 5 bases, in that order; junction bases with no gene match: 15. The CDR3 spans 17 residues. Germline V gives CDR1 SGHRS, CDR2 YFSETQ.

The chain carries TRBV24-1 and TRBJ2-1; a possible D gene is TRBD1 (6 bases). The germline V and J ends were trimmed by 0 bases and 2 bases, with 19 bases remaining between them. The CDR3 runs to 19 residues. Germline loops: CDR1 KGHDR, CDR2 SFDVKD. CDR3 sequence: CATSDLQPAGARAYNEQFF. DNA of the CDR3: TGTGCCACCAGTGATTTGCAACCGGCAGGGGCGAGAGCCTACAATGAGCAGTTCTTC.

This rearrangement joins TRBV12-3 or TRBV12-4 to TRBJ2-1; D remains ambiguous. The CDR3 runs to 12 residues. V was trimmed by 2 bases and J by 6 bases, leaving 5 bases between them. The CDR3 DNA reads TGTGCCAGCAGTTTACTGTCCAATGAGCAGTTCTTC. The encoded protein is CASSLLSNEQFF.

The rearrangement joins TRBV29-1 to TRBJ2-7; possibly TRBD1 for D (5 bases). Germline CDR1 is SQVTM and CDR2 is ANQGSEA. This CDR3 is 12 amino acids long. CDR3 amino acids: CSIALGLYEQYF. CDR3 DNA: TGCAGTATTGCATTGGGGCTCTACGAGCAGTACTTC.

This rearrangement joins TRBV30 to TRBJ1-3; maybe TRBD1 (5 bases). Germline-derived CDR1 and CDR2 are GTSNPN and SVGIG (reference sequence). V lost 5 bases and J 1 base, leaving 12 bases between the germline ends. This CDR3 contains 14 residues. In nucleotides, the CDR3 is TGTGCCTGGGGTTGGGGGAGGTCTGGAAACACCATATATTTT. This codes for CAWGWGRSGNTIYF.

The J gene is TRBJ2-5, the V gene TRBV30; 10 nucleotides agree with TRBD1. The CDR3 is 15 residues long. The J segment lost 1 base and the V segment lost 5 bases, leaving 7 bases of the junction unmatched. Germline V CDR1 and CDR2: GTSNPN, SVGIG (reference sequence). This CDR3 is CAWGRWDRGQETQYF. Here the CDR3 DNA reads TGTGCCTGGGGGAGGTGGGACAGGGGCCAAGAGACCCAGTACTTC.

The J gene is TRBJ1-1, the V gene TRBV7-6; D gene ambiguous. There are 13 residues in the CDR3. Trimming took 5 bases from V and 3 from J, leaving 10 bases between them. Germline V gene sequence: CDR1 SGHVS, CDR2 FNYEAQ. As DNA, the CDR3 is TGTGCCAGCAGCCCGCCGGGGTACACTGAAGCTTTCTTT. It codes for CASSPPGYTEAFF.

V and J are TRBV20-1 and TRBJ2-1; D uncertain. This CDR3 is built from 14 residues. The V end lost 3 bases, the J end lost 2 bases, and 11 bases lay between the germline ends. Germline V gene sequence: CDR1 DFQATT, CDR2 SNEGSKA (reference sequence). CDR3 coding DNA: TGCAGTGCTAGTCAAAGACTGGCCTACAATGAGCAGTTCTTC. Translation: CSASQRLAYNEQFF.

This chain joins TRBV6-5 and TRBJ2-7, with 12 positions matching TRBD2. The CDR3 contains 12 residues. CDR1 is MNHEY, CDR2 SVGAGI, per germline. The V segment lost 10 bases and the J segment 6 bases; nucleotides outside the gene matches: 4. CDR3 sequence (DNA): TGTGCCACCCAACTAGCGGGAGGCGAGCAGTACTTC. Translated, it gives CATQLAGGEQYF.

The CDR3 here is CASNLGGGISNQPQHF. The CDR3, as DNA: TGTGCCAGTAACCTGGGGGGGGGCATTAGCAATCAGCCCCAGCATTTT. This rearrangement joins TRBV19 to TRBJ1-5, with D maybe TRBD1 (6 bases). The CDR3 contains 16 residues. CDR1 LNHDA and CDR2 SQIVND come from the germline V gene (reference sequence). The V and J ends lost 7 bases and 0 bases respectively, with 16 bases between them.

This clone was picked up one time. This chain uses TRBV3-1 (or the pseudogene TRBV3-2) with TRBJ2-2, with 7 bases fitting TRBD2. The CDR3 extends over 18 amino acids. The trim removed 4 bases at V and 3 bases at J, leaving 14 bases unmatched. From germline, CDR1 is LGHDT and CDR2 YNNKEL (reference sequence). The CDR3 reads CASSPLLVRLADTGELFF. The DNA for the CDR3 is TGTGCCAGCAGCCCGCTCCTAGTCCGACTAGCAGACACCGGGGAGCTGTTTTTT.

The CDR3 nucleotides read TGTGCCAGCAGCCTAGGGACTAGCAGGGAGACCCAGTACTTC. It is translated as CASSLGTSRETQYF. This sequence joins TRBV7-3 and TRBJ2-5, with 9 bases aligning to TRBD2. The germline V gene has CDR1 SGHTA and CDR2 FQGTGA. After removal of 5 bases from V and 5 bases from J, the junction contained 6 bases not matched to a gene. CDR3 size: 14 residues.